The rows below give T cell receptor beta chains drawn from one sample of a study of T cells in Graves' hyperthyroidism and ophthalmopathy. TCRdb used MiXCR to reprocess the multiplex PCR reads, holding one entry per CDR3 protein. The sample includes about 760,000 distinct CDR3 sequences, 35% seen only once; the top ten take roughly 31%. Sequencing was performed on blood. The receptors were sampled from a woman aged 35 to 49 with Graves' hyperthyroidism. The CDR3 runs from the conserved cysteine through the conserved F or W. Fields, in order: V gene, D gene, clone size, J gene, CDR3 protein, CDR3 DNA. A D gene is named only where the DNA matches it firmly. Not every row has a clone size; where given, it reads once, few, many or a size class.

TRBV9	-	-	TRBJ1-3	CASSPFTNSGNTIYF	TGTGCCAGCAGCCCTTTTACGAACTCTGGAAACACCATATATTTT
TRBV6-5	-	-	TRBJ1-4	CASGRGEKLFF	TGTGCCAGCGGGAGAGGTGAAAAACTGTTTTTT
TRBV25-1	-	once	TRBJ2-6	CASSVELSQDSFSGANVLTF	TGTGCCAGCAGCGTTGAACTGTCGCAGGACAGCTTCTCTGGGGCCAACGTCCTGACTTTC
TRBV13	-	-	TRBJ1-4	CASSLGGGSNEKLFF	TGTGCCAGCAGCTTAGGAGGGGGATCTAATGAAAAACTGTTTTTT
TRBV7-3	TRBD1	-	TRBJ1-1	CASISDRRRTGAFF	TGTGCCAGTATCTCGGACAGGCGCCGCACTGGAGCTTTCTTT
TRBV10-1	TRBD1	many	TRBJ2-7	CASSDWDSEQYF	TGCGCCAGCAGTGACTGGGACAGCGAGCAGTACTTC
TRBV2	TRBD2	once	TRBJ2-3	CASTREGPPDTQYF	TGTGCCAGCACACGGGAGGGACCCCCAGATACGCAGTATTTT
TRBV19	-	few	TRBJ1-2	CASSIGQQDPNYGYTF	TGTGCCAGTAGTATTGGTCAACAGGACCCAAACTATGGCTACACCTTC
TRBV14	-	-	TRBJ2-3	CASSQPRSTDTQYF	TGTGCCAGCAGCCAACCTCGTAGCACAGATACGCAGTATTTT
TRBV14	-	-	TRBJ1-3	CASSQDYYGGSSGNTIYF	TGTGCCAGCAGCCAAGATTATTACGGCGGAAGCTCTGGGAACACCATATATTTT
TRBV28	-	few	TRBJ1-1	CASSSVSAFF	TGTGCCAGCAGTTCCGTGTCGGCTTTCTTT
TRBV29-1	-	-	TRBJ1-2	CSLSDRAYGYTF	TGCAGTTTATCAGACAGAGCGTATGGCTACACCTTC
TRBV5-5	-	-	TRBJ2-7	CASSLGPTVMDYEQYF	TGTGCCAGCAGCTTGGGCCCAACAGTTATGGACTACGAGCAGTACTTC